A selection of T cell receptor beta chains follows, all from one sample in a study of blood T cell repertoires in COVID-19. Data came from immunoSEQ multiplex PCR; TCRdb stores just in-frame clones and leaves some out. Of about 130,000 clones detected, just under 85% appear once; the ten largest clones hold more than 2.5%. The sample consisted of peripheral blood. The receptors derive from a woman aged 80 or older with acute or convalescent COVID-19. Each CDR3 is given without its conserved first and last residue. The order of the fields is CDR3 length, J gene, V gene, CDR3 protein.

cdr3_length: 12; j_call: TRBJ2-7; v_call: TRBV5-1; cdr3_aa: ASTMGAPTYEQY
cdr3_length: 10; j_call: TRBJ1-2; v_call: TRBV6-5; cdr3_aa: ASETTVYGYT
cdr3_length: 13; j_call: TRBJ1-3; v_call: TRBV5-1; cdr3_aa: ASASDRGGGNTIY
cdr3_length: 12; j_call: TRBJ1-2; v_call: TRBV27; cdr3_aa: ASSPPGQGNGYT
cdr3_length: 12; j_call: TRBJ1-2; v_call: TRBV3-1/TRBV3-2; cdr3_aa: ASNVRGVNYGYT
cdr3_length: 12; j_call: TRBJ1-6; v_call: TRBV6-5; cdr3_aa: ASRGQGFGSPLH
cdr3_length: 12; j_call: TRBJ2-7; v_call: TRBV7-2; cdr3_aa: ASSLVRASGGQY
cdr3_length: 14; j_call: TRBJ1-1; v_call: TRBV29-1; cdr3_aa: SVTSRGQGMGTEAF
cdr3_length: 12; j_call: TRBJ2-7; v_call: TRBV7-6; cdr3_aa: ASSLLKGAYEQY
cdr3_length: 11; j_call: TRBJ1-5; v_call: TRBV12-3/TRBV12-4; cdr3_aa: ASSIIGNQPQH
cdr3_length: 15; j_call: TRBJ1-1; v_call: TRBV13; cdr3_aa: ASSSGQGGPKGTEAF
cdr3_length: 13; j_call: TRBJ1-5; v_call: TRBV19; cdr3_aa: ASSMDRAGDQPQH
cdr3_length: 16; j_call: TRBJ1-4; v_call: TRBV7-4; cdr3_aa: ASIEQEGRGEANEKLF
cdr3_length: 11; j_call: TRBJ1-1; v_call: TRBV6-2/TRBV6-3; cdr3_aa: ASSYVPDREAF
cdr3_length: 12; j_call: TRBJ2-2; v_call: TRBV19; cdr3_aa: ASTLRGLEGELF
cdr3_length: 11; j_call: TRBJ1-1; v_call: TRBV29-1; cdr3_aa: SGGAHHSTEAF
cdr3_length: 11; j_call: TRBJ2-3; v_call: TRBV7-2; cdr3_aa: ASTPGTSGTQY